This is a list of T cell receptor beta chains from one sample in a study of beta chain features in type 1 diabetes. TCRdb keeps only in-frame clones here, not all; method: immunoSEQ multiplex PCR. The sample includes 500,000 to 850,000 clones, around an eighth of them seen just once. Input material: naive CD4+ T cells from blood. All receptors come from a man younger than 35 with type 1 diabetes. The CDR3 runs from the conserved cysteine through the conserved F or W. The D gene is left open where the match is weak. Only some rows state a clone size, as once, few, many or a class for expanded clones.

V gene	D gene	J gene	clone size	CDR3 protein	CDR3 DNA
TRBV11-1	TRBD2	TRBJ2-1	.	CASSPRTSDEQFF	TGTGCCAGCAGCCCCCGGACTAGTGATGAGCAGTTCTTC
TRBV29-1	.	TRBJ1-1	few	CSALRITEAFF	TGCAGCGCTCTTCGGATAACTGAAGCTTTCTTT
TRBV5-1	.	TRBJ2-5	.	CASSGGTGYQETQYF	TGCGCCAGCAGCGGCGGGACGGGGTACCAAGAGACCCAGTACTTC
TRBV7-2	.	TRBJ1-2	.	CASSLVVQNYGYTF	TGTGCCAGCAGCTTAGTGGTCCAAAACTATGGCTACACCTTC
TRBV5-6	TRBD2	TRBJ2-2	.	CASSWQPSGRAYTGELFF	TGTGCCAGCAGCTGGCAACCTAGCGGGAGGGCCTATACCGGGGAGCTGTTTTTT
TRBV30	TRBD2	TRBJ2-1	.	CACDGGRAFNEQFF	TGTGCCTGTGACGGCGGGAGGGCGTTCAATGAGCAGTTCTTC
TRBV5-1	TRBD2	TRBJ2-3	.	CASSLAIIGLAGGGSTDTQYF	TGCGCCAGCAGCTTGGCCATTATCGGACTAGCGGGAGGAGGTAGTACAGATACGCAGTATTTT
TRBV30	.	TRBJ1-2	few	CAWIQGNIRGYTF	TGTGCCTGGATTCAGGGGAATATTCGTGGCTACACCTTC
TRBV11-2	.	TRBJ2-7	.	CASRNLSSYEQYF	TGTGCCAGCAGAAACCTGAGCTCCTACGAGCAGTACTTC
TRBV7-2	TRBD1	TRBJ2-3	.	CASSLNRGLDTQYF	TGTGCCAGCAGCTTAAACAGGGGGCTCGATACGCAGTATTTT
TRBV7-9	.	TRBJ2-2	few	CASSPGAGELFF	TGTGCCAGCAGCCCAGGGGCCGGGGAGCTGTTTTTT
TRBV10-3	.	TRBJ2-5	few	CAISEVGSQETQYF	TGTGCCATCAGTGAGGTGGGGTCCCAAGAGACCCAGTACTTC
TRBV28	.	TRBJ2-7	.	CASSPPVEGIYEQYF	TGTGCCAGCAGCCCCCCCGTGGAGGGAATCTACGAGCAGTACTTC
TRBV6-5	.	TRBJ2-3	few	CASSSGTDSTDTQYF	TGTGCCAGCAGCTCCGGTACGGACAGCACAGATACGCAGTATTTT
TRBV14	.	TRBJ2-1	few	CASSFRSPGRAYNEQFF	TGTGCCAGCAGCTTCAGATCGCCGGGACGGGCCTACAATGAGCAGTTCTTC
TRBV6-5	TRBD1	TRBJ2-7	few	CASSYRDRGPYEQYF	TGTGCCAGCAGTTACCGGGACAGGGGTCCCTACGAGCAGTACTTC
TRBV19	.	TRBJ2-1	few	CASRQFRNEQFF	TGTGCCAGTAGACAGTTTCGGAATGAGCAGTTCTTC
TRBV30	.	TRBJ1-4	.	CAWRGGTTNEKLFF	TGTGCCTGGAGGGGCGGGACAACTAATGAAAAACTGTTTTTT
TRBV27	.	TRBJ1-2	few	CASSARPRAGYGYTF	TGTGCCAGCAGTGCCCGGCCCCGGGCAGGCTATGGCTACACCTTC